The source of this TCR beta chain is a study of human T cells and chemical hapten exposure. Specified time point: patch test 3, about 24 weeks after DPC sensitization. Regarding treatment: therapeutic diphenylcyclopropenone sensitization with weekly scalp DPC. Blood was drawn before each patch test was applied. RNA extraction used unfractionated whole blood as the source of total RNA. TCRdb processed the RACE reads anew with MiXCR; each CDR3 protein has one entry. The table shows some 84,000 distinct CDR3 sequences, with under 14% occurring only once. At least ten counts were recorded for this clonotype. The CDR3 consists of 14 residues. Trimming took off 3 bases at V and 1 base at J, with 8 bases between the two ends. CDR1 is SGHRS, CDR2 YFSETQ, per germline.

Source: whole blood, taken in connection with sensitization to the hapten diphenylcyclopropenone (DPC). The clonotype comes from a woman between 50 and 59 years old with alopecia areata. Some clones in this sample may be carry-over from other donors' samples. The V call is TRBV5-1, the J call TRBJ2-1; no clear D. The CDR3 region has the DNA TGCGCCAGCAGCTCCGGGCTATCCTACAATGAGCAGTTCTTC. It encodes CASSSGLSYNEQFF.